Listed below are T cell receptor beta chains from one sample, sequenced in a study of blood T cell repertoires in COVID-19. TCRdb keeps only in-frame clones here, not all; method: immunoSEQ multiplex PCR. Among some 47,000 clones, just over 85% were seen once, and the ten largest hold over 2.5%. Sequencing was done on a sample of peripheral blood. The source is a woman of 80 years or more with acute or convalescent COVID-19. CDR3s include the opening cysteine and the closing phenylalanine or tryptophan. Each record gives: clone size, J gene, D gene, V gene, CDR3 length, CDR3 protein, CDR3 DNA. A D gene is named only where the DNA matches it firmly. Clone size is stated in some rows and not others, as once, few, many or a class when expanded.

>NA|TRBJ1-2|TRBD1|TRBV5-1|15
CASSPGTGELRGYTF
TGCGCCAGCAGCCCGGGGACAGGGGAATTGAGGGGCTACACCTTC
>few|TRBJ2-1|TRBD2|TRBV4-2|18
CASSQSPGLAGGHDEQFF
TGTGCCAGCAGCCAATCCCCTGGACTAGCGGGGGGGCATGATGAGCAGTTCTTC
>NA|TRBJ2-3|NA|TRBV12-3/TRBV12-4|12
CASRSLTDTQYF
TGTGCCAGCAGATCTCTCACAGATACGCAGTATTTT
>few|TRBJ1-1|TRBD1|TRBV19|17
CASTNREDRGENTEAFF
TGTGCCAGTACCAATCGGGAGGACAGGGGGGAAAACACTGAAGCTTTCTTT
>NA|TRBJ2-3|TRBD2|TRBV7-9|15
CASSFLAGSTDTQYF
TGTGCCAGCAGCTTTCTAGCGGGGAGCACAGATACGCAGTATTTT
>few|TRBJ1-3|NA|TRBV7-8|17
CASSPQGYDPPGNTIYF
TGTGCCAGCAGCCCTCAGGGCTACGACCCTCCTGGAAACACCATATATTTT
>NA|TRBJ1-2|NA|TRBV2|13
CASRGGGVYGYTF
TGTGCCAGCAGAGGAGGGGGGGTATATGGCTACACCTTC
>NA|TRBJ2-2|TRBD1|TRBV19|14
CASSNQGVTGELFF
TGTGCCAGTAGTAACCAGGGGGTGACCGGGGAGCTGTTTTTT
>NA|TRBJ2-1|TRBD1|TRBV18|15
CASSPGIDQRDRGFF
TGTGCCAGCTCACCCGGGATAGATCAGAGGGACAGGGGGTTCTTC
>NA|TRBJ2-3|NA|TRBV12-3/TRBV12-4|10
CASSQDTQYF
TGTGCCAGCAGTCAAGATACGCAGTATTTT
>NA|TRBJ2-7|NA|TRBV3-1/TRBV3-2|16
CASSPRDTVLGHEQYF
TGTGCCAGCAGTCCTCGCGACACCGTCCTGGGGCACGAGCAGTACTTC
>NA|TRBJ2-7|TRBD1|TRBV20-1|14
CSASPRDRVDEQYF
TGCAGTGCTAGTCCCCGGGACAGGGTCGACGAGCAGTACTTC
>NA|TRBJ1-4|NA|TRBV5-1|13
CASSLDMNEKLFF
TGCGCCAGCAGCTTGGATATGAATGAAAAACTGTTTTTT
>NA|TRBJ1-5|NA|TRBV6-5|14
CASSNEAEGQPQHF
TGTGCCAGCAGTAATGAGGCCGAAGGACAGCCCCAGCATTTT
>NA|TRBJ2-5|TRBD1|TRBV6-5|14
CASSKDRAQETQYF
TGTGCCAGCAGTAAGGACAGGGCCCAAGAGACCCAGTACTTC
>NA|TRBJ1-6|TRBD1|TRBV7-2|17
CASSLGIGTGGDSPLHF
TGTGCCAGCAGCTTAGGTATCGGGACAGGGGGTGATTCACCCCTCCACTTT